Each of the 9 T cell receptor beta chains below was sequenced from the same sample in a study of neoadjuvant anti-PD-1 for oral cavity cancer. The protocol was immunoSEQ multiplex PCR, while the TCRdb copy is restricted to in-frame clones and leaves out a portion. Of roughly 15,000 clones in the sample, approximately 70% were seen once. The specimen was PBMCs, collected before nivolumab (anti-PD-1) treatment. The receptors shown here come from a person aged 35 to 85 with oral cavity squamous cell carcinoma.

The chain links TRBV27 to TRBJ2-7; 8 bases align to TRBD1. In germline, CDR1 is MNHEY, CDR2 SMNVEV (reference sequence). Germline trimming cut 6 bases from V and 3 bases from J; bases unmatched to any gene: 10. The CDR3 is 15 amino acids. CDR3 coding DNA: TGTGCCAGCAGAACCCCCGGGACAGGAGTCTACGAGCAGTACTTC. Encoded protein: CASRTPGTGVYEQYF.

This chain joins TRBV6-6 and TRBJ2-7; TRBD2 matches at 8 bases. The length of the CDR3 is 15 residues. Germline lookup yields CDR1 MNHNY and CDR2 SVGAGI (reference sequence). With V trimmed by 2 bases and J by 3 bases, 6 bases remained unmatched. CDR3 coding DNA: TGTGCCAGCAGTTACGAAGCGGGGGACTTCTACGAGCAGTACTTC. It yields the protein CASSYEAGDFYEQYF.

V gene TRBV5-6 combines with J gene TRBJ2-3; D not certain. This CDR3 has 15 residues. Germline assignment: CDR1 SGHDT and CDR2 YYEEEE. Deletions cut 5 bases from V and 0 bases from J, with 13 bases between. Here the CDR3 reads CASRLTGESTDTQYF. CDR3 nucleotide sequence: TGTGCCAGCAGATTGACTGGAGAGAGCACAGATACGCAGTATTTT.

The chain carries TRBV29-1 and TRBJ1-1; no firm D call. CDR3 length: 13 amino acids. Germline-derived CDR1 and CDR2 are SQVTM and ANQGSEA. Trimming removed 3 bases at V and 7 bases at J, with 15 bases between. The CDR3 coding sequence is TGCAGCGTTGACAGGAGCTTACCTCATGAAGCTTTCTTT. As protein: CSVDRSLPHEAFF.

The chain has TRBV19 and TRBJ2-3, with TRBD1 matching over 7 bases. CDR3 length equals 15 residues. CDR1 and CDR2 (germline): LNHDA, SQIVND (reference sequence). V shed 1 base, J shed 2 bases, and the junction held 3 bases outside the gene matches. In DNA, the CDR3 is TGTGCCAGTAGTATAGTCGGGACAGTCACAGATACGCAGTATTTT. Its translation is CASSIVGTVTDTQYF. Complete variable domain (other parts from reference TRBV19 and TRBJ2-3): DGGITQSPKYLFRKEGQNVTLSCEQNLNHDAMYWYRQDPGQGLRLIYYSQIVNDFQKGDIAEGYSVSREKKESFPLTVTSAQKNPTAFYLCASSIVGTVTDTQYFGPGTRLTVL.

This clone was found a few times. CDR3 nucleotide sequence: TGTGCCAGCAGGGCGACTAGCGCGAACACCGGGGAGCTGTTTTTT. This gives the protein CASRATSANTGELFF. The chain couples TRBV2 to TRBJ2-2, with TRBD2 identical over 8 bases. V lost 6 bases, J lost 0 bases, and 3 bases stayed unmatched. This CDR3 spans 15 amino acids. CDR1 and CDR2 (germline): SNHLY, FYNNEI.

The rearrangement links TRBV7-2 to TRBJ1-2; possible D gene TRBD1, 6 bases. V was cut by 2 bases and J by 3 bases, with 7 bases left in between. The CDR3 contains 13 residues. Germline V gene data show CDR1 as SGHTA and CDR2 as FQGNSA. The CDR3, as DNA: TGTGCCAGCAGCTTATCAGGGGACTATGGCTACACCTTC. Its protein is CASSLSGDYGYTF.

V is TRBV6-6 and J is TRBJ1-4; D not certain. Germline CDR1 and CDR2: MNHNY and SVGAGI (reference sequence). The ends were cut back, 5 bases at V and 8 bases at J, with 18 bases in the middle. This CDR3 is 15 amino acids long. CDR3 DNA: TGTGCCAGCAGTGACGGCCCCAATCGGTGGGAAAAACTGTTTTTT. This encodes CASSDGPNRWEKLFF.

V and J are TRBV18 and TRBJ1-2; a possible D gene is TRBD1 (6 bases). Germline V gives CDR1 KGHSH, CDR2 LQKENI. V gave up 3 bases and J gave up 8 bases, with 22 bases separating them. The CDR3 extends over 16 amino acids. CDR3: CASSPGDRGMDRGYTF. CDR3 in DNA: TGTGCCAGCTCACCCGGGGATAGGGGGATGGACCGCGGCTACACCTTC.